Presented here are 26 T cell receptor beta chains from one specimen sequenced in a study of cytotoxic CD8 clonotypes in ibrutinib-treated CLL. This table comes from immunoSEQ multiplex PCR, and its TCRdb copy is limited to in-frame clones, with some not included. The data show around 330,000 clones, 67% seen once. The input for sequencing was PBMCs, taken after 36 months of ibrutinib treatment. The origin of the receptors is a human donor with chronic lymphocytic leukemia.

CDR3 nucleotides: TGCGCCAGCAGCCAATTGGCGGGAAGGGGTCCCGGGGAGCTGTTTTTT. The encoded protein is CASSQLAGRGPGELFF. This chain joins TRBV4-1 and TRBJ2-2, with D perhaps matching TRBD2 (6 bases). The CDR3 is made up of 16 amino acids. From germline, CDR1 is MGHRA and CDR2 YSYEKL. V lost 2 bases, J lost 6 bases, and 16 bases lay in between.

This CDR3 is CASSLGGLGYNEQFF. For the CDR3, the DNA is TGTGCCAGCAGCTTGGGGGGACTAGGGTACAATGAGCAGTTCTTC. The chain has TRBV5-4 and TRBJ2-1; 8 bases match TRBD2. Trimming cost V 0 bases and J 4 bases; bases outside gene matches: 3. The CDR3 loop spans 15 amino acids. Germline CDR1 is SGHNT and CDR2 is YYREEE (reference sequence).

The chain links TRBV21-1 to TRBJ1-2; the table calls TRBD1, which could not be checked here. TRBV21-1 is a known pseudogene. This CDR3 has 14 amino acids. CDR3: CASSKAGREYGYTF. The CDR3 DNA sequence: TGTGCCAGCAGCAAAGCTGGCAGGGAATATGGCTACACCTTC.

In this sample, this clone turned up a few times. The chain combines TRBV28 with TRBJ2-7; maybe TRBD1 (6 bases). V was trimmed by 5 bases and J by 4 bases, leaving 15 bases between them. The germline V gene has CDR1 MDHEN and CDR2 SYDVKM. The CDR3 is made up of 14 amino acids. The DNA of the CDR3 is TGTGCCAGCAGTACGATCCAGGGGAAATACGAGCAGTACTTC. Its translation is CASSTIQGKYEQYF.

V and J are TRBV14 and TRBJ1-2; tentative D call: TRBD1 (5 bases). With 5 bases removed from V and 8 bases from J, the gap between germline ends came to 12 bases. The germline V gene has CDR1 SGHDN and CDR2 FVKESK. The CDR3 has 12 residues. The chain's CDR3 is CASSGARVGYTF. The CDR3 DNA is TGTGCCAGCAGCGGGGCCAGAGTGGGCTACACCTTC.

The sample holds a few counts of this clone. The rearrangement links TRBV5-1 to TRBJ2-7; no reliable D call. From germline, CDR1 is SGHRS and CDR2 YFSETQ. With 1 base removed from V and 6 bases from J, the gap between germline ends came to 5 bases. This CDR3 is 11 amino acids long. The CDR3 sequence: CASSLNGEQYF. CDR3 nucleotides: TGCGCCAGCAGCTTGAATGGCGAGCAGTACTTC.

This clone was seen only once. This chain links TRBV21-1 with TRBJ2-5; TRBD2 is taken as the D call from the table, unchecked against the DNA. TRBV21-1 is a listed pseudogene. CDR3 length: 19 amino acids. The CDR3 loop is CASSKAPPLTGGWEETQYF. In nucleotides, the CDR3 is TGTGCCAGCAGCAAAGCGCCTCCATTGACGGGGGGATGGGAAGAGACCCAGTACTTC.

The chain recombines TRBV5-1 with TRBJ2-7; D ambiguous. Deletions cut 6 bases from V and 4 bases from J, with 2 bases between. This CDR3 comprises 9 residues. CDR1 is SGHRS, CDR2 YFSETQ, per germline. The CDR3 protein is CASKYEQYF. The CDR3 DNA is TGCGCCAGCAAGTACGAGCAGTACTTC.

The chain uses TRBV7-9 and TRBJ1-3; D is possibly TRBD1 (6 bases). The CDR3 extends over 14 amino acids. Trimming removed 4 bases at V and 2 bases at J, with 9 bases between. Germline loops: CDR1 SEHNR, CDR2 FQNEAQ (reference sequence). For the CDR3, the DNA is TGTGCCAGCAGCTCCAGGGGACCTGGAAACACCATATATTTT. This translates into CASSSRGPGNTIYF.

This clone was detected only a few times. CDR3 residues: CAISRGESNQPQHF. In DNA form, the CDR3 reads TGTGCCATCAGTCGGGGTGAAAGCAATCAGCCCCAGCATTTT. The V call is TRBV10-3, the J call TRBJ1-5; D not certain. Germline V CDR1 and CDR2: ENHRY, SYGVKD. This CDR3 has 14 amino acids. Trimming pared 5 bases from V and 1 base from J, leaving 9 bases between.

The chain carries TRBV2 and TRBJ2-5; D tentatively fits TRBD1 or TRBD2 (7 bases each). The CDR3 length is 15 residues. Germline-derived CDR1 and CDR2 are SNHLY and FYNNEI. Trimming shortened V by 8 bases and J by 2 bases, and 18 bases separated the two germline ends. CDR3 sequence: CASPSRGGPQETQYF. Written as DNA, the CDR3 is TGTGCCAGCCCGAGCAGGGGGGGCCCTCAAGAGACCCAGTACTTC.

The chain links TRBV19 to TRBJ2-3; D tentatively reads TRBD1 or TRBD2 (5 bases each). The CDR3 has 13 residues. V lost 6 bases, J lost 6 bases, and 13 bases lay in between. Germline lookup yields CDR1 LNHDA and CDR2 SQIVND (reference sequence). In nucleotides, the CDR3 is TGTGCCAGTAGCGGCAGGGAGAGGGATACGCAGTATTTT. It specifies CASSGRERDTQYF.

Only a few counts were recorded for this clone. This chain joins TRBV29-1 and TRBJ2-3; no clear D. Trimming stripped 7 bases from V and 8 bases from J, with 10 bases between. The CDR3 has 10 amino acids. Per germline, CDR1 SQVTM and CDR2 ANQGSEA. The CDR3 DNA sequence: TGCAGCGCTTTAATGTCTACGCAGTATTTT. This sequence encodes CSALMSTQYF.

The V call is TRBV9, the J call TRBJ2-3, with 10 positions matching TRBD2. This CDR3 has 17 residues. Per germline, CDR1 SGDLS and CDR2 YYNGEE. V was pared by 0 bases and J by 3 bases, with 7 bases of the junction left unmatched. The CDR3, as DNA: TGTGCCAGCAGCGTAGAAAGCGGGAGGGCTGGGACAGATACGCAGTATTTT. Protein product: CASSVESGRAGTDTQYF.

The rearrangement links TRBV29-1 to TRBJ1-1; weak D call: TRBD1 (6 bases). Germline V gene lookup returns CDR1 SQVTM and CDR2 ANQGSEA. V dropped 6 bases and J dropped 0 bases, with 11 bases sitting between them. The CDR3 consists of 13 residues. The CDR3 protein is CSVPGHLNTEAFF. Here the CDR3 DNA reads TGCAGCGTCCCGGGACACTTGAACACTGAAGCTTTCTTT.

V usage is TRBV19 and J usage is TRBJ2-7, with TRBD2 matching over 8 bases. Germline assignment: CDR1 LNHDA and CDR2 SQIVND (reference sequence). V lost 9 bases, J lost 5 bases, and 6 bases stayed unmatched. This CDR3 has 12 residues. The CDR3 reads CARIAGLNEQYF. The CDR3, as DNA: TGTGCCAGAATAGCGGGGCTAAACGAGCAGTACTTC.

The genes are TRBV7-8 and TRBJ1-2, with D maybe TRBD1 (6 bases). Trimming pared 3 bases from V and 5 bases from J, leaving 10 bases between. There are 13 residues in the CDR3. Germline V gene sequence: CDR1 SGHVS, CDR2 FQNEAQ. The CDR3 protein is CASSFTGRYGYTF. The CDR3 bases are TGTGCCAGCAGCTTTACAGGGAGATATGGCTACACCTTC.

CDR3 coding DNA: TGTGCCAGCAGCTCGGGGGGAACAGAGCAGTTCTTC. As protein: CASSSGGTEQFF. The chain carries TRBV5-8 and TRBJ2-1; TRBD2 aligns across 7 bases. V was clipped by 3 bases and J by 10 bases; unmatched bases: 4. This CDR3 is built from 12 residues. The V gene's germline CDR1 is SGHTS and CDR2 YDEGEE.

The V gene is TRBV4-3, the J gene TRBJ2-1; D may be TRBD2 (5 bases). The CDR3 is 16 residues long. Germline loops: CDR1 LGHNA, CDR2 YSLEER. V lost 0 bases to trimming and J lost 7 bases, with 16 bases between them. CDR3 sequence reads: CASSQERLRVWNEQFF. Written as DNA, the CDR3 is TGCGCCAGCAGCCAAGAAAGACTGCGGGTCTGGAATGAGCAGTTCTTC.

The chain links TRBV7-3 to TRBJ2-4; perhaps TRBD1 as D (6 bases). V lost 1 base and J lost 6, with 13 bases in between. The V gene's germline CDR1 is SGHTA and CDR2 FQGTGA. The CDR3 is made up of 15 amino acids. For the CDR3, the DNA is TGTGCCAGCAGCTTAATAGGGGGAATGGGAAACATTCAGTACTTC. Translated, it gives CASSLIGGMGNIQYF.

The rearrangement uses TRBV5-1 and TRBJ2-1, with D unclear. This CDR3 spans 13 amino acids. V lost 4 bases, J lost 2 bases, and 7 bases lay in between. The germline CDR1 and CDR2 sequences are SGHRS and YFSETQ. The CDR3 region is CASSDTAYNEQFF. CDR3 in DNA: TGCGCCAGCAGCGACACGGCCTACAATGAGCAGTTCTTC.

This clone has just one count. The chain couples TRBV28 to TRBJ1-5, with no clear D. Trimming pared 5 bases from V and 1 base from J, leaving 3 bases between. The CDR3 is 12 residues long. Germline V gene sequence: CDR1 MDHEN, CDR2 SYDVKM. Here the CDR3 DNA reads TGTGCCAGCAGTGGAAGCAATCAGCCCCAGCATTTT. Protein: CASSGSNQPQHF.

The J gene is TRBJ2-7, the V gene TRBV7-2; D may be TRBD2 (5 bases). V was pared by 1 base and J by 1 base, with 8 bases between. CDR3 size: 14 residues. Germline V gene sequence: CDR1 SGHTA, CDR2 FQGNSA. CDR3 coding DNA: TGTGCCAGCAGCTTAGTACGGGAATCCTACGAGCAGTACTTC. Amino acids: CASSLVRESYEQYF. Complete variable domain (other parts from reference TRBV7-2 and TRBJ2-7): GAGVSQSPSNKVTEKGKDVELRCDPISGHTALYWYRQSLGQGLEFLIYFQGNSAPDKSGLPSDRFSAERTGGSVSTLTIQRTQQEDSAVYLCASSLVRESYEQYFGPGTRLTVT.

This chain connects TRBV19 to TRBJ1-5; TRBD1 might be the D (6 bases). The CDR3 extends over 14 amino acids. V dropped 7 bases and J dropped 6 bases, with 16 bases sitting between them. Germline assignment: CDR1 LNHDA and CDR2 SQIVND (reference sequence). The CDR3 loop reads CASTVRGWVQPQHF. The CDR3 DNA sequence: TGTGCCAGTACGGTCAGGGGTTGGGTTCAGCCCCAGCATTTT.

DNA of the CDR3: TGTGCCAGCAGTCCTGGACAGGGCGGTCAGCCCCAGCATTTT. It codes for CASSPGQGGQPQHF. V and J are TRBV2 and TRBJ1-5; 8 nucleotides agree with TRBD1. CDR1 SNHLY and CDR2 FYNNEI come from the germline V gene. V lost 5 bases, J lost 6 bases, and 6 bases stayed unmatched. The CDR3 extends over 14 amino acids. Together with reference TRBV2 and TRBJ1-5, the CDR3 gives the full variable domain: EPEVTQTPSHQVTQMGQEVILRCVPISNHLYFYWYRQILGQKVEFLVSFYNNEISEKSEIFDDQFSVERPDGSNFTLKIRSTKLEDSAMYFCASSPGQGGQPQHFGDGTRLSIL.

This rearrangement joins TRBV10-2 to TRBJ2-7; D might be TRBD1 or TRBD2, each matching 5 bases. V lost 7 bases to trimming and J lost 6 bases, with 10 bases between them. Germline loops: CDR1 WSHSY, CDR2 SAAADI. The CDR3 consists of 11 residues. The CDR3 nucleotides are TGCGCCAGCATTGGGGGTATCGAGCAGTACTTC. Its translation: CASIGGIEQYF.